The clone carrying this T cell receptor (beta chain) appeared a few times. The antigen is unknown. Sequence at one end of the junction differs from germline and may be a read error. CDR3 length: 15 amino acids. CDR1 and CDR2 from the germline V gene are SEHNR and FQNEAQ (reference sequence). TCRdb independently ran MiXCR on the 5' RACE reads; one entry per CDR3 protein. The repertoire has approximately 40,000 distinct CDR3 sequences, approximately 22% of them found once; the top ten carry roughly 3.7%. Tregs were sorted as CD4+CD25+CD127-/low cells. Study-wide findings and caveats: The larger cohort examined one V-J beta rearrangement, not whole repertoires.

This sequence originates from a female donor with breast cancer. The specimen sequenced was Tregs sorted from blood. The V call is TRBV7-9, the J call TRBJ2-1; 13 bases match TRBD2. This CDR3 is CAGSPGTSGTYEQFF. The CDR3 nucleotides read TGTGCCGGCAGCCCAGGGACTAGCGGGACTTATGAGCAGTTCTTC.